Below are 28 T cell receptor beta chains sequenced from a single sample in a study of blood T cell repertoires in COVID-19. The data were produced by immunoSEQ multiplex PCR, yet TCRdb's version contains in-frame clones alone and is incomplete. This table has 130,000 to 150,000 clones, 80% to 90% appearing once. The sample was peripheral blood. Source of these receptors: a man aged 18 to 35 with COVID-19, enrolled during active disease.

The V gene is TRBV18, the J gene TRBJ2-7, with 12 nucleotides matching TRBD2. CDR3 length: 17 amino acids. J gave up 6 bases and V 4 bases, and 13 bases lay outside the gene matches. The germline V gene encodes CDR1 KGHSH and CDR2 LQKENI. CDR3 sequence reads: CASSQETGASGRAEQYF. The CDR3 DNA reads TGTGCCAGCTCACAGGAGACAGGGGCTAGCGGGAGGGCCGAGCAGTACTTC.

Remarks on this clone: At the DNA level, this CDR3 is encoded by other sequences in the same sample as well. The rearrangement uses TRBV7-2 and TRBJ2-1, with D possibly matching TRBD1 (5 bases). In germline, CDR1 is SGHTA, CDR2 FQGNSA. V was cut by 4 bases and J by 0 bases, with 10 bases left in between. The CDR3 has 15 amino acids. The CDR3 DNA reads TGTGCCAGCAGCTCAGGGTTAGCCTCCTACAATGAGCAGTTCTTC. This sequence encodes CASSSGLASYNEQFF.

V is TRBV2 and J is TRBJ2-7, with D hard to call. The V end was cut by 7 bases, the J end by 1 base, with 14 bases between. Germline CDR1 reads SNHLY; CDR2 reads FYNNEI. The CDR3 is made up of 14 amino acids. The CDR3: CASTKGSSSYEQYF. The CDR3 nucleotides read TGTGCCAGCACTAAAGGATCTAGTTCCTACGAGCAGTACTTC.

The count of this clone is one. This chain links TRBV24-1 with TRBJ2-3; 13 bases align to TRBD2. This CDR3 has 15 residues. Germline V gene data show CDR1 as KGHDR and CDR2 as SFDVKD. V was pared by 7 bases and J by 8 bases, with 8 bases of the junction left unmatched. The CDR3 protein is CATSGTSGTSGTQYF. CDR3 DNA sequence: TGTGCCACCAGCGGGACTAGCGGGACCTCCGGTACGCAGTATTTT.

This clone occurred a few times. The CDR3 loop is CASSQLPLSGGQFF. The CDR3 DNA reads TGTGCCAGCAGCCAACTGCCCTTGAGCGGCGGGCAGTTCTTC. The chain has TRBV3-1 (or the pseudogene TRBV3-2) and TRBJ2-1, with D perhaps TRBD2 (5 bases). Trimming cost V 2 bases and J 12 bases, with 17 bases left between them. CDR1 is LGHDT and CDR2 is YNNKEL in the germline V gene (reference sequence). The CDR3 is 14 residues long.

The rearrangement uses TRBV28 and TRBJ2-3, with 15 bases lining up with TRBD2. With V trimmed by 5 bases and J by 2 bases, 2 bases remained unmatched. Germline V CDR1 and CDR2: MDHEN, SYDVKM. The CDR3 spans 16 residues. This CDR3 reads CASSRTSGRATDTQYF. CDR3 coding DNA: TGTGCCAGCAGTCGGACTAGCGGGAGGGCCACAGATACGCAGTATTTT. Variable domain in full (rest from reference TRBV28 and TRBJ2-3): DVKVTQSSRYLVKRTGEKVFLECVQDMDHENMFWYRQDPGLGLRLIYFSYDVKMKEKGDIPEGYSVSREKKERFSLILESASTNQTSMYLCASSRTSGRATDTQYFGPGTRLTVL.

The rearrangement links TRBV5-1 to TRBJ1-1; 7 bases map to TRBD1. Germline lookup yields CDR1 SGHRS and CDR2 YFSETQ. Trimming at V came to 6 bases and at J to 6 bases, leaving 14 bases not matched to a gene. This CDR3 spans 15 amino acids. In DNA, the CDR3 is TGCGCCAGCACTTCGACGGCAGGAACAGGGGCTGAAGCTTTCTTT. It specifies CASTSTAGTGAEAFF.

The CDR3 nucleotides are TGCAGTGCTAGTTTTTCCGGCGGACTAGCGGACTCCTACGAGCAGTACTTC. Its protein is CSASFSGGLADSYEQYF. The chain has TRBV20-1 and TRBJ2-7, with 10 bases aligning to TRBD2. The CDR3 extends over 17 amino acids. The junction had 11 bases not matched to a gene; V was cut back by 3 bases and J by 0 bases. CDR1 is DFQATT and CDR2 is SNEGSKA in the germline V gene (reference sequence).

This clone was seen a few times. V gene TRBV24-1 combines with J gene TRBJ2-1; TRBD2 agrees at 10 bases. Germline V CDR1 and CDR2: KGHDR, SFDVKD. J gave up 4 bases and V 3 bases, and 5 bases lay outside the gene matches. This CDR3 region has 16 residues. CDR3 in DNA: TGTGCCACCAGTGATGCCGGGACTAGCGTGTACAATGAGCAGTTCTTC. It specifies CATSDAGTSVYNEQFF.

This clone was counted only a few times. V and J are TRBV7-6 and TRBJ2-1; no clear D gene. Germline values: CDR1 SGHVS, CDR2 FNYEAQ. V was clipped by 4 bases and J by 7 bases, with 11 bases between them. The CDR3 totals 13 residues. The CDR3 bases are TGTGCCAGCAGCTCCACCCCCGGTAATGAGCAGTTCTTC. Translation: CASSSTPGNEQFF.

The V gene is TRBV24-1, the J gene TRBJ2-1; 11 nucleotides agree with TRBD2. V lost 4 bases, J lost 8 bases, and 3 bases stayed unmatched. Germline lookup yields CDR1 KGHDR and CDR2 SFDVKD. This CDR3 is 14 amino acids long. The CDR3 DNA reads TGTGCCACCAGTGACCGGACTAGCGGGTATGAGCAGTTCTTC. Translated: CATSDRTSGYEQFF.

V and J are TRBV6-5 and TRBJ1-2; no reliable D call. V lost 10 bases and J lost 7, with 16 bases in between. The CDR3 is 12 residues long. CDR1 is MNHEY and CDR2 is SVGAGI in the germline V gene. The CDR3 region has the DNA TGTGCCACCACCACCGGGGTTAGTGGCTACACCTTC. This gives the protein CATTTGVSGYTF.

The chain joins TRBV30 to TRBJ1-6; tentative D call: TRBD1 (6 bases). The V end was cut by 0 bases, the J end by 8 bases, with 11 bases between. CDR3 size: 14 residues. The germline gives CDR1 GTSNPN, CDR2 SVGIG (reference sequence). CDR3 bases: TGTGCCTGGAGTGTCTCCAGGGGTGATTCACCCCTCCACTTT. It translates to CAWSVSRGDSPLHF.

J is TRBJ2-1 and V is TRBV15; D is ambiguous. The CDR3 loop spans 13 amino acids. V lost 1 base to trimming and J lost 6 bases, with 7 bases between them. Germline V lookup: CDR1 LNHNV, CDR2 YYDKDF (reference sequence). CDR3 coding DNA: TGTGCCACCAGCAGAGGGGCGAGCAATGAGCAGTTCTTC. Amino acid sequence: CATSRGASNEQFF. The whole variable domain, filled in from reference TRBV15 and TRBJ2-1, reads DAMVIQNPRYQVTQFGKPVTLSCSQTLNHNVMYWYQQKSSQAPKLLFHYYDKDFNNEADTPDNFQSRRPNTSFCFLDIRSPGLGDTAMYLCATSRGASNEQFFGPGTRLTVL.

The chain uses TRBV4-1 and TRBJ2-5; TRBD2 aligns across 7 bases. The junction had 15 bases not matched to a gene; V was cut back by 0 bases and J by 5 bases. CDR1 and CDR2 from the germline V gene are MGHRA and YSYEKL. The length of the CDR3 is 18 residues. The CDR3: CASSQDSSGYTRRETQYF. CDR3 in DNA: TGCGCCAGCAGCCAAGATTCTAGCGGCTACACCAGGCGGGAGACCCAGTACTTC.

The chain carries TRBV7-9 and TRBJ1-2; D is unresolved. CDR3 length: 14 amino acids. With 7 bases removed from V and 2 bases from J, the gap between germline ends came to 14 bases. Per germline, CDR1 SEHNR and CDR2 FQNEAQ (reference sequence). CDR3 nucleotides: TGTGCCAGCATCACCCCCGATAGAAACTATGGCTACACCTTC. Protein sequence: CASITPDRNYGYTF.

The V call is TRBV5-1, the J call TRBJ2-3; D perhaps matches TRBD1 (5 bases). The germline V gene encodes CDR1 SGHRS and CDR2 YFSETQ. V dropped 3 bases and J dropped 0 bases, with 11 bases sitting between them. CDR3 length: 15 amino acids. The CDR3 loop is CASSSRGFSTDTQYF. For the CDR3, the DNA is TGCGCCAGCAGCTCTAGGGGTTTTAGCACAGATACGCAGTATTTT.

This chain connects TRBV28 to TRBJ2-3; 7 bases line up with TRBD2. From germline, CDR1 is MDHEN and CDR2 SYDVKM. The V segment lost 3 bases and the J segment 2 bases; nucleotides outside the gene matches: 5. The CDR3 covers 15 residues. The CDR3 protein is CASSFGGGNTDTQYF. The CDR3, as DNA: TGTGCCAGCAGTTTTGGGGGAGGGAACACAGATACGCAGTATTTT.

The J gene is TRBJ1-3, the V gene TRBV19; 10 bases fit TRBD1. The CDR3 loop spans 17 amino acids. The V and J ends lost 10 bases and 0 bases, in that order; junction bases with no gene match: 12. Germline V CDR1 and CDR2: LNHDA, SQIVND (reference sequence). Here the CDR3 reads CATISGTGALSGNTIYF. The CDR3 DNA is TGTGCCACCATCTCCGGGACAGGGGCTCTCTCTGGAAACACCATATATTTT.

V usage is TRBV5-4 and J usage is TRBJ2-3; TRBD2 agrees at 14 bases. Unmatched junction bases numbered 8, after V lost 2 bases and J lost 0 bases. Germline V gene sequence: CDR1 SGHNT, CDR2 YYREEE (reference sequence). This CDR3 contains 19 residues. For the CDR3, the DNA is TGTGCCAGCAGCTTCCCGACTAGCGGGAGGGGCTCTAGCACAGATACGCAGTATTTT. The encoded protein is CASSFPTSGRGSSTDTQYF.

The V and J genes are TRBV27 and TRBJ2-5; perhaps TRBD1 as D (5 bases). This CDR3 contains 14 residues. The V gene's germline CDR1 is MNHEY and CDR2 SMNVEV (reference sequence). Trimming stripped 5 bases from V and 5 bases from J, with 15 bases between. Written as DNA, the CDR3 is TGTGCCAGCAGTGCTCCAGGGTTTGGGGAGACCCAGTACTTC. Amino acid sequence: CASSAPGFGETQYF.

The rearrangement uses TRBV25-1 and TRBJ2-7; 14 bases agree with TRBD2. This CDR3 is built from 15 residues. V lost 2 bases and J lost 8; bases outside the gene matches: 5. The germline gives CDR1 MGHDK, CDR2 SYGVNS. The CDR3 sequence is CASSERGTSGSQQYF. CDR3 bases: TGTGCCAGCAGTGAACGCGGGACTAGCGGGAGCCAGCAGTACTTC.

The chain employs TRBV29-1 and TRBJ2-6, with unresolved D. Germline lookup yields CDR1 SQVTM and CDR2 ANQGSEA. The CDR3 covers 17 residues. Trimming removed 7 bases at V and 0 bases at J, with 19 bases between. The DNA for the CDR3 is TGCAGCGCCCAACTGCGAGCGCAACGCTCTGGGGCCAACGTCCTGACTTTC. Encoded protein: CSAQLRAQRSGANVLTF.

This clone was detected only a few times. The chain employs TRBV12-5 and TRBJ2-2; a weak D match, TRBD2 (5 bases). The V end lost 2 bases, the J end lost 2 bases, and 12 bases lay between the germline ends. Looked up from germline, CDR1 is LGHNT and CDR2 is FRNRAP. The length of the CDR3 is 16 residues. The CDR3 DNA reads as TGTGCTAGTGGTTTGTCCCGGACGGGAAACACCGGGGAGCTGTTTTTT. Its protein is CASGLSRTGNTGELFF.

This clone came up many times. The CDR3 spells CASSSGSGYNEQFF. The DNA for the CDR3 is TGTGCCAGCAGCTCGGGGTCGGGCTACAATGAGCAGTTCTTC. The J gene is TRBJ2-1, the V gene TRBV7-9, with D perhaps TRBD2 (5 bases). The CDR3 consists of 14 residues. Germline CDR1 reads SEHNR; CDR2 reads FQNEAQ (reference sequence). Trimming stripped 4 bases from V and 3 bases from J, with 10 bases between.

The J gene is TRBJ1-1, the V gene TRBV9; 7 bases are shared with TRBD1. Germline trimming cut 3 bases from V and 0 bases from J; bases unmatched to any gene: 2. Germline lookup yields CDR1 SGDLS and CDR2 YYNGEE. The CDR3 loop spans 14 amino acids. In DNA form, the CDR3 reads TGTGCCAGCAGCGCGACAGGGTTGAACACTGAAGCTTTCTTT. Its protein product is CASSATGLNTEAFF. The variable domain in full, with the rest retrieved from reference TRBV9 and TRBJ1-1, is DSGVTQTPKHLITATGQRVTLRCSPRSGDLSVYWYQQSLDQGLQFLIQYYNGEERAKGNILERFSAQQFPDLHSELNLSSLELGDSALYFCASSATGLNTEAFFGQGTRLTVV.

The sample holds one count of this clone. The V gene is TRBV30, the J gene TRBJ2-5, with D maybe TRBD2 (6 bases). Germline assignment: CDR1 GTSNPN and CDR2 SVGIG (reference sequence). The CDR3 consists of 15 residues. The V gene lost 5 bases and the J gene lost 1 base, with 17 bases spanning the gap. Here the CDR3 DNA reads TGTGCCTGGCTGCGGGGCGTCGGCTCCCAAGAGACCCAGTACTTC. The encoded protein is CAWLRGVGSQETQYF.

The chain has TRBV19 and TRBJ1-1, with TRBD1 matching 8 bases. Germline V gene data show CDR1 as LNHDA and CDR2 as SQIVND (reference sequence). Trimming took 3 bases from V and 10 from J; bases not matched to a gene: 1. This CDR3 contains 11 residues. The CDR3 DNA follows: TGTGCCAGTAGTATTACAGGGGGAGCTTTCTTT. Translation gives CASSITGGAFF.